This T cell receptor (beta chain) was identified during a study of blood T cell repertoires in COVID-19 (dated by TCRdb to about 2020). About the study as a whole: Samples covering the acute and convalescent phases of COVID-19 were provided by collaborators in the United States, Italy and Spain. A freely available public database, intended as a resource for researchers studying the immune response to SARS-CoV-2, is where the repertoires were released. The prospective study material was composed of cDNA or gDNA derived from T cells, B-cell-depleted T cells, or PBMCs. HLA class I and class II types, where available, came from metadata supplied by the sample provider rather than from assay-based typing. The sample metadata nearly always contained a de-identified subject ID, COVID-19 status, age in years and sex. Deeply sampled blood TCRbeta repertoires from subjects exposed to, actively infected with, or recovered from COVID-19 were included in the dataset. The samples were drawn from the first 160 participants of the ongoing ImmuneRACE study and from about 1,200 subjects provided by 6 global collaborators.

Here is what the overall study found, with its caveats: How much clinical and demographic metadata was included differed by source and by participant, and the metadata was provided uncurated.

The immunoSEQ Assay, a bias-controlled multiplex PCR, was used to amplify TCRbeta CDR3 regions from genomic DNA. For the original study's pipeline: The number of nucleated cells in each sample was estimated by amplification of reference gene primers within the assay. To quantify the absolute abundance of each unique TCRbeta CDR3 rearrangement, sequence reads were collapsed and filtered. For each sample, productive Simpson clonality was calculated as the square root of Simpson's diversity index across productive rearrangements. Not all clones reach the TCRdb copy of this immuneACCESS table, which keeps in-frame sequences only. Checked studies attribute under half of the gap to unresolved V genes and leave the rest unexplained. V and J calls and clone size are those listed in that table; D and trimming were worked out from the DNA. This sample has approximately 250,000 clones in its table, and approximately 88% of those were observed once. 3.1% of the sample lies in the top ten.

Worth noting for this clone: Its target antigen remains unknown. Base qualities were left out, and no much larger clone turns up one base away. The sample carries other DNA sequences with the same CDR3.

Including the terminal cysteine and phenylalanine, the CDR3 comprises 13 residues. Of the read, only the CDR3 DNA is kept; its 39 bases are in frame from base 1. V loses 3 bases of germline sequence and J loses 5 bases, and the interval between the two ends is 8 bases. Enrolling through a virtual design, the prospective study's participants ranged in age from roughly 18 to 89 years and lived across 20 to 30 United States geographic areas. Cohort assignment in the prospective study relied on participant-reported clinical history from a screening survey and a study questionnaire. Exposed participants were defined as having been in contact with someone with a PCR-confirmed or clinician-diagnosed COVID-19 case within 2 weeks of study entry. In the prospective study, mobile phlebotomists collected whole blood, serum and a nasopharyngeal or oropharyngeal swab from each participant. Prospective study participants could optionally give additional blood draws and questionnaires over a roughly 2-month period. Before DNA extraction, blood samples from the prospective study were shipped at room temperature or frozen.

Sequencing was carried out using PBMCs or T cells enriched from blood (not recorded which). The chain couples TRBV12-3 or TRBV12-4 to TRBJ1-5; the D segment could be TRBD1, given 5 matching bases. The clonotype was recovered from a woman in her thirties or forties who had been exposed to COVID-19. The sequenced DNA is TGTGCCAGCAGTTTTGGAGGGGATCAGCCCCAGCATTTT. This sequence encodes CASSFGGDQPQHF.